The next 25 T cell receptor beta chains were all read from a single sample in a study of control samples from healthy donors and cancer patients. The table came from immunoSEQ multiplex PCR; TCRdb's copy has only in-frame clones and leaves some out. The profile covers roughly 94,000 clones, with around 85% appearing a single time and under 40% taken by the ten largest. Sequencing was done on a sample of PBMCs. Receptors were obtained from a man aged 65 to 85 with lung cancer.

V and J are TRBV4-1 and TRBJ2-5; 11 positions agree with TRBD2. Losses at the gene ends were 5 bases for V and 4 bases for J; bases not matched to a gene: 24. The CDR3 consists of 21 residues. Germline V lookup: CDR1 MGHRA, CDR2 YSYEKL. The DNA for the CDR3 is TGCGCCAGCAGCACCCCCCGTGGTTTGGTAGCGGGGGGGCCTTTGTCAGAGACCCAGTACTTC. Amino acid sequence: CASSTPRGLVAGGPLSETQYF.

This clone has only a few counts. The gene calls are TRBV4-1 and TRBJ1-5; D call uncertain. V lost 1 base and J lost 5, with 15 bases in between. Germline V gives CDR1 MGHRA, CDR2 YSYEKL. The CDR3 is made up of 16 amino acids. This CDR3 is CASSQVDLTAYQPQHF. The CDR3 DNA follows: TGCGCCAGCAGCCAAGTAGACTTGACGGCTTATCAGCCCCAGCATTTT.

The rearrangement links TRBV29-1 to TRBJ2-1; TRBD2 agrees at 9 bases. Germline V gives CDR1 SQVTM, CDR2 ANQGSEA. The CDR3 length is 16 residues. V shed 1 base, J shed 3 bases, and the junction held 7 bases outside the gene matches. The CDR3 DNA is TGCAGCGTTGAAGGCTCGGCAGCGGGGGGCTACAATGAGCAGTTCTTC. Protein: CSVEGSAAGGYNEQFF.

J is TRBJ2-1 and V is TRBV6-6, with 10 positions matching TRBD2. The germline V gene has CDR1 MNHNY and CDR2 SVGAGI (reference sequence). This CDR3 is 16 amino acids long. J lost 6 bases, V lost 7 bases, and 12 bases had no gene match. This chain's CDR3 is CASTGKGAGGRNEQFF. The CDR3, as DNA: TGTGCCAGCACCGGGAAGGGAGCGGGGGGGCGCAATGAGCAGTTCTTC.

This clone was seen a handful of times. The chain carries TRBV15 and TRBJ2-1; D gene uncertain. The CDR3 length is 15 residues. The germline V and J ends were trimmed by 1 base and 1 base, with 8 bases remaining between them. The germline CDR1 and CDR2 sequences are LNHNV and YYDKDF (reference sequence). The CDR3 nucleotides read TGTGCCACCAGCAGAGTAGGGCGGTCCTACAATGAGCAGTTCTTC. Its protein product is CATSRVGRSYNEQFF.

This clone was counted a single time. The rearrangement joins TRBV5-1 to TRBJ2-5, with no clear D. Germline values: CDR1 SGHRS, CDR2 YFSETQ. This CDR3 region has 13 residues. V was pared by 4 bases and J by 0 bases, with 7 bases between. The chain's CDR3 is CASSRPDQETQYF. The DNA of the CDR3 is TGCGCCAGCAGCCGACCGGACCAAGAGACCCAGTACTTC.

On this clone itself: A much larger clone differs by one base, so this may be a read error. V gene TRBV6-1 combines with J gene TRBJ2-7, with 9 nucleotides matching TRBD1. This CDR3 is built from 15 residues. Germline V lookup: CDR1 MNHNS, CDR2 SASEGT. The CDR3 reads CASGEYGTGPLGQYF. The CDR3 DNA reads TGTGCCAGCGGTGAATACGGGACAGGGCCCCTAGGGCAGTACTTC.

The CDR3 reads CASARGSSYEQYF. The CDR3 DNA is TGTGCCAGCGCCAGGGGTAGCTCCTACGAGCAGTACTTC. The chain uses TRBV11-2 and TRBJ2-7, with a weak D call TRBD1 (6 bases). The V gene's germline CDR1 is SGHAT and CDR2 FQNNGV. Trimming took 8 bases from V and 0 from J, leaving 11 bases between them. The CDR3 length is 13 residues.

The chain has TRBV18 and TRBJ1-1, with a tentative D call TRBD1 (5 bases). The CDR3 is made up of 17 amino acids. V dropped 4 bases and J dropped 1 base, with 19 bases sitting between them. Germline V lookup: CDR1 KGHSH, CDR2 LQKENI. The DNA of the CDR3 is TGTGCCAGCTCACAACGAGCCCCTGCAGGGACGAACACTGAAGCTTTCTTT. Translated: CASSQRAPAGTNTEAFF.

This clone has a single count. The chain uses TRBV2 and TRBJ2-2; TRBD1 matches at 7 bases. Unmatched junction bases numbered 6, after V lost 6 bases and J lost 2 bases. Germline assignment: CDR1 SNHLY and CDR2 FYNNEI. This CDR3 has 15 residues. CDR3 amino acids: CASRPTGVNTGELFF. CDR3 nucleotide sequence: TGTGCCAGCAGGCCCACAGGGGTCAACACCGGGGAGCTGTTTTTT.

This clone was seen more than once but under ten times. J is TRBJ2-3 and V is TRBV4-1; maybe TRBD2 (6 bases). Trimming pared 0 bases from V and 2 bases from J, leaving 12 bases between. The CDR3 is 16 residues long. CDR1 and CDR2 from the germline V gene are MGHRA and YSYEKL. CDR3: CASSQDSREHTDTQYF. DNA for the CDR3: TGCGCCAGCAGCCAAGATTCCCGGGAGCACACAGATACGCAGTATTTT.

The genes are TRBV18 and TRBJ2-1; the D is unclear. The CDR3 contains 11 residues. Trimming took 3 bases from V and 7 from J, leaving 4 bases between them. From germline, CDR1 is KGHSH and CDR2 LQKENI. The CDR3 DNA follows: TGTGCCAGCTCACCGGCGAATGAGCAGTTCTTC. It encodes CASSPANEQFF.

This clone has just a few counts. Here the CDR3 DNA reads TGTGCCAGCAGCTTCGTTTTCGGGGGGCGCCTTAGGGCAGATACGCAGTATTTT. Protein product: CASSFVFGGRLRADTQYF. The rearrangement links TRBV7-9 to TRBJ2-3, with a possible D match to TRBD2 (7 bases). This CDR3 is 18 amino acids long. CDR1 and CDR2 from the germline V gene are SEHNR and FQNEAQ (reference sequence). V shed 3 bases and J shed 4 bases, with 23 bases lying between them.

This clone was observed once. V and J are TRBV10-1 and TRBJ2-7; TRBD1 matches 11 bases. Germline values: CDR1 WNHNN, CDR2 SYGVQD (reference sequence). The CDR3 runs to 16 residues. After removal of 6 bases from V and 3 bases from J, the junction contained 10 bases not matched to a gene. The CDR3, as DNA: TGCGCCAGCAGACCTCACTCCGGGACAGGGGGCTACGAGCAGTACTTC. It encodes CASRPHSGTGGYEQYF.

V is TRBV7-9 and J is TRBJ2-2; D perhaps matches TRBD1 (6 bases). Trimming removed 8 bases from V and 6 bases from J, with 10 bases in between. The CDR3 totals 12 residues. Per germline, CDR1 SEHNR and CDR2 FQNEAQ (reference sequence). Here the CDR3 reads CASVAGAGELFF. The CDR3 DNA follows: TGTGCCAGCGTGGCAGGGGCCGGGGAGCTGTTTTTT. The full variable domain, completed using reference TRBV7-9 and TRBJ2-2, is DTGVSQNPRHKITKRGQNVTFRCDPISEHNRLYWYRQTLGQGPEFLTYFQNEAQLEKSRLLSDRFSAERPKGSFSTLEIQRTEQGDSAMYLCASVAGAGELFFGEGSRLTVL.

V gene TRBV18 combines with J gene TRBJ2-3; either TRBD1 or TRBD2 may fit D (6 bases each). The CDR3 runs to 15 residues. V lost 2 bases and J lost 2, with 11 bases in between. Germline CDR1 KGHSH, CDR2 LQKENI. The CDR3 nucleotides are TGTGCCAGCTCACCATCGGGGGCGGACACAGATACGCAGTATTTT. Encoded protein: CASSPSGADTDTQYF.

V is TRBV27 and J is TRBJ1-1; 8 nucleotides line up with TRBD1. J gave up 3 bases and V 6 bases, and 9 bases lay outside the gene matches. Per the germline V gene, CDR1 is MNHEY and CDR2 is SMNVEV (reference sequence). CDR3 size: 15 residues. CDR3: CASSPDRAMHTEAFF. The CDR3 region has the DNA TGTGCCAGCAGCCCGGACAGGGCAATGCACACTGAAGCTTTCTTT.

CDR3 DNA sequence: TGTGCCAGCAGCCAAGACAGGGAGGATGGCTACACCTTC. As protein: CASSQDREDGYTF. The chain employs TRBV14 and TRBJ1-2; weak D call: TRBD1 (5 bases). Germline assignment: CDR1 SGHDN and CDR2 FVKESK. This CDR3 contains 13 residues. With 0 bases removed from V and 6 bases from J, the gap between germline ends came to 8 bases.

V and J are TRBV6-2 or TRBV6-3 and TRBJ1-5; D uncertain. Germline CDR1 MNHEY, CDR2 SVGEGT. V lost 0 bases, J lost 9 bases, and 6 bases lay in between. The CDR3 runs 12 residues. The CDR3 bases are TGTGCCAGCAGTTACTCCAATTCGCCCCAGCATTTT. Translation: CASSYSNSPQHF.

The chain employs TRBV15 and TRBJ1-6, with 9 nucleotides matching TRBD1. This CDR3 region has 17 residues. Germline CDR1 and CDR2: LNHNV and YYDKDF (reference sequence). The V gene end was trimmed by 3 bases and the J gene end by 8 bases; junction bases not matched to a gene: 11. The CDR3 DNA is TGTGCCACCAGCAGTCTGTGGACAGGGGAAATGTATTCACCCCTCCACTTT. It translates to CATSSLWTGEMYSPLHF.

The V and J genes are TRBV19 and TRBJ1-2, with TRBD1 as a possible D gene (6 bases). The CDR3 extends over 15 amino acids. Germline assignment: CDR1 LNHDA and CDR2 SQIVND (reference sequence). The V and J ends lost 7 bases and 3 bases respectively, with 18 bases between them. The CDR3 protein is CASNKGAGVHYGYTF. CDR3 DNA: TGTGCCAGTAATAAAGGGGCAGGGGTTCACTATGGCTACACCTTC.

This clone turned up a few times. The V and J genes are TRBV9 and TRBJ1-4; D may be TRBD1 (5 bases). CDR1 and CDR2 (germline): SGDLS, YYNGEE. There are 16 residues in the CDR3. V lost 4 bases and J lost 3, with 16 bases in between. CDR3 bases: TGTGCCAGCAGCACCGGGGGGACTCTAGCTAATGAAAAACTGTTTTTT. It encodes CASSTGGTLANEKLFF.

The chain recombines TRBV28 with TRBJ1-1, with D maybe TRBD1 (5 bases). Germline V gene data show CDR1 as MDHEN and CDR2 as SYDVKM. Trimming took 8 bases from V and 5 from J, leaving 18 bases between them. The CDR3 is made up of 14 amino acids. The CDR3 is CASALGVGGTEAFF. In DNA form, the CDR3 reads TGTGCCAGCGCTCTGGGGGTTGGGGGGACTGAAGCTTTCTTT.

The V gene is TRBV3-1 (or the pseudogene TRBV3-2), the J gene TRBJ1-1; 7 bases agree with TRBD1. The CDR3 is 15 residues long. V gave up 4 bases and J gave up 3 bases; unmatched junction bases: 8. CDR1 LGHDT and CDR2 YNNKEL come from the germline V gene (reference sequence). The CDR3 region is CASSPWTGGYTEAFF. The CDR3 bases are TGTGCCAGCAGCCCCTGGACAGGAGGCTACACTGAAGCTTTCTTT.

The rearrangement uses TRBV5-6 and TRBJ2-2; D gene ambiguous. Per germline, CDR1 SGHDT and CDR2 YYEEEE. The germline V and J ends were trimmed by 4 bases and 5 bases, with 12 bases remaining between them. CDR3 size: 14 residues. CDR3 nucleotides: TGTGCCAGCAGCGCAAAGGTCGGGACCGGGGAGCTGTTTTTT. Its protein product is CASSAKVGTGELFF. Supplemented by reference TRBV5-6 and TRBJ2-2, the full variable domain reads DAGVTQSPTHLIKTRGQQVTLRCSPKSGHDTVSWYQQALGQGPQFIFQYYEEEERQRGNFPDRFSGHQFPNYSSELNVNALLLGDSALYLCASSAKVGTGELFFGEGSRLTVL.